The following is a T cell receptor (beta chain) sequence with its context. Method: immunoSEQ multiplex PCR; TCRdb's copy keeps in-frame clones and lacks some. The table shows more than 15,000 clones, with roughly 80% occurring only once. This sample is drawn from a study of PD-1 blockade in mismatch repair-deficient tumors. The CDR3 extends over 14 amino acids. V was pared by 1 base and J by 7 bases, with 4 bases of the junction left unmatched. Germline V lookup: CDR1 LGHNA, CDR2 YNFKEQ. This TCR was sampled from an adult with mismatch repair-deficient cancer. The sample was PBMCs, taken 4 weeks after starting pembrolizumab. The V and J genes are TRBV4-2 and TRBJ2-1, with 7 nucleotides matching TRBD2. This CDR3 is CASSQGQAGNEQFF. CDR3 nucleotide sequence: TGTGCCAGCAGCCAAGGTCAAGCGGGGAATGAGCAGTTCTTC.